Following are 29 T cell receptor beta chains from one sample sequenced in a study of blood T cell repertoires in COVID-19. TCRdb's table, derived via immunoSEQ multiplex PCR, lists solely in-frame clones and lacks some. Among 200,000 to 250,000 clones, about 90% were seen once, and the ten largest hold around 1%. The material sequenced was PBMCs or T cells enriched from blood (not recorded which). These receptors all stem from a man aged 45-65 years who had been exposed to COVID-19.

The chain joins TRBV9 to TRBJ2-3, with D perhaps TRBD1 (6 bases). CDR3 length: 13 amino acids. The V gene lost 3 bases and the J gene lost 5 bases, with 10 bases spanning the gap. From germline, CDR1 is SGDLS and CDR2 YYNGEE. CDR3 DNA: TGTGCCAGCAGCGAGGGGGTGAGAGATACGCAGTATTTT. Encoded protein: CASSEGVRDTQYF. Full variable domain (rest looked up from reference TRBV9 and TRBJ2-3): DSGVTQTPKHLITATGQRVTLRCSPRSGDLSVYWYQQSLDQGLQFLIQYYNGEERAKGNILERFSAQQFPDLHSELNLSSLELGDSALYFCASSEGVRDTQYFGPGTRLTVL.

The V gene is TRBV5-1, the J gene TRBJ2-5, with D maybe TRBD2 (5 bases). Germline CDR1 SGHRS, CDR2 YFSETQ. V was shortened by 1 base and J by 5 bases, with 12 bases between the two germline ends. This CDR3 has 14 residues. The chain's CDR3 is CASSLSAVTETQYF. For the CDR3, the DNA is TGCGCCAGCAGCTTGTCAGCGGTGACGGAGACCCAGTACTTC. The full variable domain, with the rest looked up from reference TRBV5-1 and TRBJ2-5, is KAGVTQTPRYLIKTRGQQVTLSCSPISGHRSVSWYQQTPGQGLQFLFEYFSETQRNKGNFPGRFSGRQFSNSRSEMNVSTLELGDSALYLCASSLSAVTETQYFGPGTRLLVL.

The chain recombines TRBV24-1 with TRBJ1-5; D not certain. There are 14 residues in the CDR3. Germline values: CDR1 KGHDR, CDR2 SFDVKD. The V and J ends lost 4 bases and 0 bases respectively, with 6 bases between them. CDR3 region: CATSEEGSNQPQHF. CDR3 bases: TGTGCCACCAGTGAGGAGGGTAGCAATCAGCCCCAGCATTTT.

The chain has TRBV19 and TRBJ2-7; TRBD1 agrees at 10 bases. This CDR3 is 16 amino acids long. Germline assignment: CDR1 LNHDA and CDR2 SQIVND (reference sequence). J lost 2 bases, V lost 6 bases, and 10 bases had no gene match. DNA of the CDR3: TGTGCCAGTAGCGGACCCGGACAGGGGGTTGCCTACGAGCAGTACTTC. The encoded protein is CASSGPGQGVAYEQYF.

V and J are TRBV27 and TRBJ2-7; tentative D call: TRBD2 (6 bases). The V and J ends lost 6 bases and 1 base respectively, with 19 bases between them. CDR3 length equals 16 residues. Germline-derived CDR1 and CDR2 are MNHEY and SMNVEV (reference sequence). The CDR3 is CASSPSSGVRSYEQYF. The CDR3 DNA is TGTGCCAGCAGCCCATCTTCGGGGGTACGGTCCTACGAGCAGTACTTC.

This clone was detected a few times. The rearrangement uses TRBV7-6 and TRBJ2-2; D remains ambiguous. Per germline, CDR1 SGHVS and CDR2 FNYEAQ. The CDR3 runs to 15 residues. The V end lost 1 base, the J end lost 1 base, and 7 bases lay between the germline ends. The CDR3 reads CASSLGAMNTGELFF. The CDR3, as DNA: TGTGCCAGCAGCTTAGGTGCTATGAACACCGGGGAGCTGTTTTTT.

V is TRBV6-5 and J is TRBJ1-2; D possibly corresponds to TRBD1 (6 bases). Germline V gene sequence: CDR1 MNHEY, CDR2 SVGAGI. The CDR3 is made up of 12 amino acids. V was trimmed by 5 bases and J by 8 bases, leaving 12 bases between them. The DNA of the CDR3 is TGTGCCAGCAGTCAGACAGGAACCGGCTACACCTTC. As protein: CASSQTGTGYTF.

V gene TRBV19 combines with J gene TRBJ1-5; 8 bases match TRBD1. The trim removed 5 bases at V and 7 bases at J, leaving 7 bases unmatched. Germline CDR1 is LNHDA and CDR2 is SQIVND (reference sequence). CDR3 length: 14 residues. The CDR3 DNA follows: TGTGCCAGTAGTGGAGGCTACAGGGGGCAGCCCCAGCATTTT. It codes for CASSGGYRGQPQHF.

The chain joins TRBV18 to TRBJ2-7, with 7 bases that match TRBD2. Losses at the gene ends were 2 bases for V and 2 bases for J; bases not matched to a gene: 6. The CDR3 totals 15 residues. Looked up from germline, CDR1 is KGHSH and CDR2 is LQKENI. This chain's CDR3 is CASSPGLVGTYEQYV. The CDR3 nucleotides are TGTGCCAGCTCACCAGGACTAGTTGGGACCTACGAGCAGTACGTC.

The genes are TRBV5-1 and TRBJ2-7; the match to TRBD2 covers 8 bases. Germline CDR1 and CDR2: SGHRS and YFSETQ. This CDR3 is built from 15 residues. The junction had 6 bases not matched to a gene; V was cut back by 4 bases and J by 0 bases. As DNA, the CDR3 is TGCGCCAGCAGCCCAATAGCGGGGCCCTCCTACGAGCAGTACTTC. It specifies CASSPIAGPSYEQYF.

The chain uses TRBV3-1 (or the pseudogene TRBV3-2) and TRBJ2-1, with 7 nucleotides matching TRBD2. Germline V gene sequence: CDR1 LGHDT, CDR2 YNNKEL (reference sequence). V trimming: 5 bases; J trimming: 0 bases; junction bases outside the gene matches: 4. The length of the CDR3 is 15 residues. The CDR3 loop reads CASSGGGSSYNEQFF. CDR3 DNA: TGTGCCAGCAGCGGGGGGGGGAGCTCCTACAATGAGCAGTTCTTC.

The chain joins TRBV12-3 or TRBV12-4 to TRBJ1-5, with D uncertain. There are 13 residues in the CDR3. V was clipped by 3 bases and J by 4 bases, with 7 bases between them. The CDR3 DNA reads TGTGCCAGCAGTTTCGGAGGGAATCAGCCCCAGCATTTT. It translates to CASSFGGNQPQHF.

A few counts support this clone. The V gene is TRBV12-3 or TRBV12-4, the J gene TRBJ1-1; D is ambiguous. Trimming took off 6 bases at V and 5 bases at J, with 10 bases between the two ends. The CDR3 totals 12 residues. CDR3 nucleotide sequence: TGTGCCAGCAGGTCGTTGAGGACTGAAGCTTTCTTT. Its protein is CASRSLRTEAFF.

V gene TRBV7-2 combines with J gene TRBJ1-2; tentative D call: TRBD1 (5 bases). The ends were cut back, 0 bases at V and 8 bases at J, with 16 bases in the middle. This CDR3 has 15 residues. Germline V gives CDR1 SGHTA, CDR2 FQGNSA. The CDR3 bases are TGTGCCAGCAGCTTAGCTTGGCAGGGAATAGTAGGCTACACCTTC. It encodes CASSLAWQGIVGYTF.

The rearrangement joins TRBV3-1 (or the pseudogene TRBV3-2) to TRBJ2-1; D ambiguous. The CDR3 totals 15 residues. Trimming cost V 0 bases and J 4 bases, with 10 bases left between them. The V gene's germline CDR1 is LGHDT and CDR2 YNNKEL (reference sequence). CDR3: CASSQDGRSYNEQFF. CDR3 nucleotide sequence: TGTGCCAGCAGCCAAGACGGTAGGAGTTACAATGAGCAGTTCTTC.

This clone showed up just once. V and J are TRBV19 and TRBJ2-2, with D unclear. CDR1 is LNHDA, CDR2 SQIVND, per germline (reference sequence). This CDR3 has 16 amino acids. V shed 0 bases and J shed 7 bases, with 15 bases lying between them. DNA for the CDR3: TGTGCCAGTAGTATAGATCGGCGGCTTATAGTCGGGGAGCTGTTTTTT. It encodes CASSIDRRLIVGELFF.

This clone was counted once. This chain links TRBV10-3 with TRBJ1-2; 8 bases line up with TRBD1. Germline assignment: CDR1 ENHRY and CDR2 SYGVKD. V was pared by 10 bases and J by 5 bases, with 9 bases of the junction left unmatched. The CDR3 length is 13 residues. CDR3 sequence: CANRAGQAYGYTF. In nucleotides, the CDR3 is TGTGCCAACAGGGCGGGACAGGCATATGGCTACACCTTC.

CDR3 residues: CASSQDERGGLEQFF. In DNA, the CDR3 is TGCGCCAGCAGCCAGGATGAGCGGGGGGGCCTTGAGCAGTTCTTC. The chain is built from TRBV4-1 and TRBJ2-1; TRBD2 matches 10 bases. V lost 3 bases, J lost 9 bases, and 8 bases stayed unmatched. CDR1 is MGHRA and CDR2 is YSYEKL in the germline V gene. This CDR3 is built from 15 residues.

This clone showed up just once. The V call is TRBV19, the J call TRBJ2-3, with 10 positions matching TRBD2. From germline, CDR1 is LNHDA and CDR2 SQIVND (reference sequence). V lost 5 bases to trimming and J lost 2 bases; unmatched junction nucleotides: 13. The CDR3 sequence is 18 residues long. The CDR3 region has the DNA TGTGCCAGTAGTCCCAACCGAGCGGGGGGGGAACACACAGATACGCAGTATTTT. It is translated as CASSPNRAGGEHTDTQYF.

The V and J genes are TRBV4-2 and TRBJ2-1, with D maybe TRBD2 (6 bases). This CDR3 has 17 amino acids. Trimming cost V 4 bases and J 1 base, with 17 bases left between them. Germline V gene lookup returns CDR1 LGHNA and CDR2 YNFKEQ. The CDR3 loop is CASSPRDLAGSYNEQFF. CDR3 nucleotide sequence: TGTGCCAGCAGCCCCAGGGATCTGGCGGGATCCTACAATGAGCAGTTCTTC.

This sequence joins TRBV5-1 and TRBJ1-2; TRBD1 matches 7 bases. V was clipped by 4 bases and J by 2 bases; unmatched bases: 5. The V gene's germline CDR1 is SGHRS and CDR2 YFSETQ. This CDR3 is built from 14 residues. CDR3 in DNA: TGCGCCAGCAGCGCCCAGACAGGGAACTATGGCTACACCTTC. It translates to CASSAQTGNYGYTF. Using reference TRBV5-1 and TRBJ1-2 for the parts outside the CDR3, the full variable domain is KAGVTQTPRYLIKTRGQQVTLSCSPISGHRSVSWYQQTPGQGLQFLFEYFSETQRNKGNFPGRFSGRQFSNSRSEMNVSTLELGDSALYLCASSAQTGNYGYTFGSGTRLTVV.

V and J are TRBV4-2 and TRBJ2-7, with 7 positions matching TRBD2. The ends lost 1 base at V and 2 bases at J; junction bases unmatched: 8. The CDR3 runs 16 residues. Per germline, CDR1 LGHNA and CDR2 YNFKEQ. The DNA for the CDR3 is TGTGCCAGCAGCCAAGCCCCTGCCGGGGGGACCTACGAGCAGTACTTC. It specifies CASSQAPAGGTYEQYF.

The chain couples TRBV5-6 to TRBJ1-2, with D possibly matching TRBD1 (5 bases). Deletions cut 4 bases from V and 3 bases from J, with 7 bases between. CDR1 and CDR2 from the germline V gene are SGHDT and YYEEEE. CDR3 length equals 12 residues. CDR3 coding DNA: TGTGCCAGCAGCCCGGGGGACTATGGCTACACCTTC. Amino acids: CASSPGDYGYTF.

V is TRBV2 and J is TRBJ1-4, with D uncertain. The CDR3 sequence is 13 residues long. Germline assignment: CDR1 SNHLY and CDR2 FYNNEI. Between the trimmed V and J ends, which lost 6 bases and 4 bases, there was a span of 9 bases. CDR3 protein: CASRQPNNEKLFF. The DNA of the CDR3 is TGTGCCAGCAGACAGCCCAATAATGAAAAACTGTTTTTT.

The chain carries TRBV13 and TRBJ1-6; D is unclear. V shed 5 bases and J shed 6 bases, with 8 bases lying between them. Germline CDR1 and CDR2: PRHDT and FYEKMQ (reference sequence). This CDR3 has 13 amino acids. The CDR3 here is CASSPLPNSPLHF. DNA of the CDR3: TGTGCCAGCAGCCCCCTTCCTAATTCACCCCTCCACTTT.

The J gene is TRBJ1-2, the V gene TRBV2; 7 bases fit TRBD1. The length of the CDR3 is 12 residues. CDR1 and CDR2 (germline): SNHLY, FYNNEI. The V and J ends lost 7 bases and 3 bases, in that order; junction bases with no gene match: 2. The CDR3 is CASKQGDYGYTF. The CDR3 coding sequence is TGTGCCAGCAAGCAGGGGGACTATGGCTACACCTTC. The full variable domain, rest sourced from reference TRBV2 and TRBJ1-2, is EPEVTQTPSHQVTQMGQEVILRCVPISNHLYFYWYRQILGQKVEFLVSFYNNEISEKSEIFDDQFSVERPDGSNFTLKIRSTKLEDSAMYFCASKQGDYGYTFGSGTRLTVV.

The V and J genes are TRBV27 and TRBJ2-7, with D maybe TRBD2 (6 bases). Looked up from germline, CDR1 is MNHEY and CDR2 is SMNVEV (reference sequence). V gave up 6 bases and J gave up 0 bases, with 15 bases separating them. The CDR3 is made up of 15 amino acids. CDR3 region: CASSPFGGSSYEQYF. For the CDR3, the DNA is TGTGCCAGCAGCCCCTTTGGGGGGAGCTCCTACGAGCAGTACTTC.

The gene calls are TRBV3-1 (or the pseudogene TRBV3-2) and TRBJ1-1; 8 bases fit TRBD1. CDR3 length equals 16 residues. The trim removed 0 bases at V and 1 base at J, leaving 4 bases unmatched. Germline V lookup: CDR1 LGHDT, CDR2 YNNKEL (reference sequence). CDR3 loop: CASSQDFGTGNTEAFF. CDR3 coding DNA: TGTGCCAGCAGCCAAGATTTTGGGACAGGGAACACTGAAGCTTTCTTT.

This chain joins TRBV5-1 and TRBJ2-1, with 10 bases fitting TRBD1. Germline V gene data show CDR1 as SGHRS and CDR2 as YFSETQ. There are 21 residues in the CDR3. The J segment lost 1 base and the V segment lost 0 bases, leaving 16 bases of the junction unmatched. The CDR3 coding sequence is TGCGCCAGCAGCTTGGCCTCCGGGACAGGGGCGTCCGTGAGTTCCTACAATGAGCAGTTCTTC. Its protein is CASSLASGTGASVSSYNEQFF. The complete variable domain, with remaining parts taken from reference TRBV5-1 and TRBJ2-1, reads KAGVTQTPRYLIKTRGQQVTLSCSPISGHRSVSWYQQTPGQGLQFLFEYFSETQRNKGNFPGRFSGRQFSNSRSEMNVSTLELGDSALYLCASSLASGTGASVSSYNEQFFGPGTRLTVL.